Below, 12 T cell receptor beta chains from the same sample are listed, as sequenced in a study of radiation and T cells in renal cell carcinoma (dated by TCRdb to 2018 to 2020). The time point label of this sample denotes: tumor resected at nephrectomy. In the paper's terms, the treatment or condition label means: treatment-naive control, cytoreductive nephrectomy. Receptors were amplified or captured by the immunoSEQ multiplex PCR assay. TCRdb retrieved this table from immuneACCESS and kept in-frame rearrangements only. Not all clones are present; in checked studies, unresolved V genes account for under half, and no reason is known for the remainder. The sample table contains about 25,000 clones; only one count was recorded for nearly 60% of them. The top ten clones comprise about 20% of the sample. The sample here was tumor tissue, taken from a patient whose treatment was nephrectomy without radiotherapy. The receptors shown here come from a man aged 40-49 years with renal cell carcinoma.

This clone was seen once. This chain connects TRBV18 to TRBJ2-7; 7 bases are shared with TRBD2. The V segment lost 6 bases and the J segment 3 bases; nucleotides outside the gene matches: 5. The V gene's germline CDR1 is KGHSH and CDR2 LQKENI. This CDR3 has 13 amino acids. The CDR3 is CASSAGGSYEQYF. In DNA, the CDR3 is TGTGCCAGCTCTGCAGGCGGGAGCTACGAGCAGTACTTC.

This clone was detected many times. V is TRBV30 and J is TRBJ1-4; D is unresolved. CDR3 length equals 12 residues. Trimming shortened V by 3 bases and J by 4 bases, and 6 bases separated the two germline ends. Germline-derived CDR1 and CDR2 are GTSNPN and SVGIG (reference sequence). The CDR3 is CAWRQSNEKLFF. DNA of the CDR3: TGTGCCTGGAGGCAGAGTAATGAAAAACTGTTTTTT. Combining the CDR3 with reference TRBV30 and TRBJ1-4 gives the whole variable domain SQTIHQWPATLVQPVGSPLSLECTVEGTSNPNLYWYRQAAGRGLQLLFYSVGIGQISSEVPQNLSASRPQDRQFILSSKKLLLSDSGFYLCAWRQSNEKLFFGSGTQLSVL.

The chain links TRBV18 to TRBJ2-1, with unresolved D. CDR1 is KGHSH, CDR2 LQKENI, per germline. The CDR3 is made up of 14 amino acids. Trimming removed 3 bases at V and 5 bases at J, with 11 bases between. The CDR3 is CASSPARPDNEQFF. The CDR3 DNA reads TGTGCCAGCTCACCGGCCAGGCCCGACAATGAGCAGTTCTTC.

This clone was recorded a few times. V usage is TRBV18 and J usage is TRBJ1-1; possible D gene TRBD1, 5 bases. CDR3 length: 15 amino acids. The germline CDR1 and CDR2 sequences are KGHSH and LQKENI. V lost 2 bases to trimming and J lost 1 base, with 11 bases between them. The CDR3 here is CASSPEGRTNTEAFF. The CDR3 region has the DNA TGTGCCAGCTCACCAGAGGGGAGGACGAACACTGAAGCTTTCTTT.

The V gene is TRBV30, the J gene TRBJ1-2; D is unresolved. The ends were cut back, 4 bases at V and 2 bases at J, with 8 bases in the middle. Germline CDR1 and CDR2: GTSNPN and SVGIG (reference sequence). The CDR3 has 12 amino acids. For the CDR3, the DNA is TGTGCCTGGACCGGGTCGAACTATGGCTACACCTTC. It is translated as CAWTGSNYGYTF. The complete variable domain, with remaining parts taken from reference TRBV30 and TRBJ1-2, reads SQTIHQWPATLVQPVGSPLSLECTVEGTSNPNLYWYRQAAGRGLQLLFYSVGIGQISSEVPQNLSASRPQDRQFILSSKKLLLSDSGFYLCAWTGSNYGYTFGSGTRLTVV.

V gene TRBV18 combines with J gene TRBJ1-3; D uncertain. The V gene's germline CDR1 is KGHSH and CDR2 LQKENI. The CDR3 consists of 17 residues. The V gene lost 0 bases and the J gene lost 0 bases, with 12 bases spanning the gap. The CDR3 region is CASSPPSGIHSGNTIYF. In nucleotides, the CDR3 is TGTGCCAGCTCACCACCGTCCGGGATTCACTCTGGAAACACCATATATTTT.

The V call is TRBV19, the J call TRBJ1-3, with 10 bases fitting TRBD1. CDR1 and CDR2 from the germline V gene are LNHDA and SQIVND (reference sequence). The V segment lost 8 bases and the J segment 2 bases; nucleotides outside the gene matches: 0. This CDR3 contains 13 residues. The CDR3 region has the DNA TGTGCCAGTGGGACAGGGGCTGGAAACACCATATATTTT. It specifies CASGTGAGNTIYF.

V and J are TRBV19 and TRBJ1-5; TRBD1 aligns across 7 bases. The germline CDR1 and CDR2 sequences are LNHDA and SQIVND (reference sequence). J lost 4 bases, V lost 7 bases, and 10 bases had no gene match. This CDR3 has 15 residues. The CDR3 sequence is CASKAAKTGNQPQHF. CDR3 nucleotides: TGTGCCAGTAAAGCAGCCAAGACAGGGAATCAGCCCCAGCATTTT.

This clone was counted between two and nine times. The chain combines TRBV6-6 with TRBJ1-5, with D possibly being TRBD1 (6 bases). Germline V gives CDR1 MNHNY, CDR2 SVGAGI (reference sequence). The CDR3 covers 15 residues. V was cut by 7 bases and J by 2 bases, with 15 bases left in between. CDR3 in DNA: TGTGCCAGCACCTACGGGGGGCCGGGCAATCAGCCCCAGCATTTT. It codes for CASTYGGPGNQPQHF.

This CDR3 reads CASSDGRVYGYTF. The CDR3 DNA is TGTGCCAGCAGCGACGGGAGGGTCTATGGCTACACCTTC. The V call is TRBV2, the J call TRBJ1-2; D unclear. V dropped 6 bases and J dropped 4 bases, with 12 bases sitting between them. The germline gives CDR1 SNHLY, CDR2 FYNNEI. This CDR3 is built from 13 residues.

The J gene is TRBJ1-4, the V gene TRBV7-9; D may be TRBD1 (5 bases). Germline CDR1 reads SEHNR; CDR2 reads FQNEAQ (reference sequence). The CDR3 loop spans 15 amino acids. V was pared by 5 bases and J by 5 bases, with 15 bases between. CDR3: CASSLRTGGNEKLFF. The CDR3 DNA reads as TGTGCCAGCAGCCTGCGGACCGGGGGGAATGAAAAACTGTTTTTT.

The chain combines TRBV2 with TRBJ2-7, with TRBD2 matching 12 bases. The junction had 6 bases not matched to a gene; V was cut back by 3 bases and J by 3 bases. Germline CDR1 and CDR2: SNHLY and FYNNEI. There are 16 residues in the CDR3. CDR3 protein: CASSDFGLAGLYEQYF. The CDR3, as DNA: TGTGCCAGCAGTGATTTCGGACTAGCGGGACTCTACGAGCAGTACTTC.